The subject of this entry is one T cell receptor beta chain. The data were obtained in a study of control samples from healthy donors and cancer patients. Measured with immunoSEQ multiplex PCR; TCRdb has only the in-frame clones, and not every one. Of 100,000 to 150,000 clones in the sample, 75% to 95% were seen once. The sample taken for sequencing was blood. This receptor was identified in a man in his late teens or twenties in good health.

CDR3 residues: CASSQRPGLAGVDEQFF. The CDR3 nucleotides read TGCGCCAGCAGCCAACGTCCGGGACTAGCGGGAGTTGATGAGCAGTTCTTC. This chain links TRBV4-3 with TRBJ2-1, with 14 bases fitting TRBD2. Trimming cost V 2 bases and J 8 bases; bases outside gene matches: 8. From germline, CDR1 is LGHNA and CDR2 YSLEER. The CDR3 is 17 amino acids.